This T cell receptor (beta chain) was identified in a study of cytomegalovirus exposure and HLA in healthy donors. Primers: 60 Vbeta forward and 13 Jbeta reverse. Data came from immunoSEQ multiplex PCR; TCRdb stores just in-frame clones and leaves some out. The table lists roughly 120,000 clones, approximately 76% of them singletons. The germline CDR1 and CDR2 sequences are SNHLY and FYNNEI. Deletions cut 6 bases from V and 3 bases from J, with 13 bases between. The CDR3 has 14 amino acids. The chain has TRBV2 and TRBJ2-3; tentatively, D is TRBD2 (5 bases). This TCR was sampled from a man aged 55-75 years in good health and CMV-seropositive. Input material: PBMCs. CDR3 in amino acids: CASRRALETDTQYF. The CDR3 DNA reads as TGTGCCAGCAGGAGGGCCCTAGAGACAGATACGCAGTATTTT.